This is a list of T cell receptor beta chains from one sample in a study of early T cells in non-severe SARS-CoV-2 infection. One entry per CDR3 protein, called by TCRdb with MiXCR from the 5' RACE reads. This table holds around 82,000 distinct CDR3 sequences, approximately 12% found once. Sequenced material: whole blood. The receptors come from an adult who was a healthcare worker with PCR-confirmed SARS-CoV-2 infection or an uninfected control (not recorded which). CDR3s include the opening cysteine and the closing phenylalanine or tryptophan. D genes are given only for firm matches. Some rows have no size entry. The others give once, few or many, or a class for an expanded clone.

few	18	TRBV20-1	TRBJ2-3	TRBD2	CSASSGLAGGFSTDTQYF	TGCAGTGCTAGCTCCGGACTAGCGGGAGGGTTCAGCACAGATACGCAGTATTTT
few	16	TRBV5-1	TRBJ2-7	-	CASSLMSGLSSYEQYF	TGCGCCAGCAGCTTGATGAGCGGGCTCAGCTCCTACGAGCAGTACTTC
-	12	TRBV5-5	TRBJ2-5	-	CASSPTRETQYF	TGTGCCAGCAGCCCGACCCGAGAGACCCAGTACTTC
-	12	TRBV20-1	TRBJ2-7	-	CSARDNAEEQYF	TGCAGTGCTAGAGATAACGCGGAAGAGCAGTACTTC
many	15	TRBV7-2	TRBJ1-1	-	CASSLAGTEGTEAFF	TGTGCCAGCAGCTTAGCCGGGACGGAGGGCACTGAAGCTTTCTTT
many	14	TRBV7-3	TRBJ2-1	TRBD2	CASSLTASGDEQFF	TGTGCCAGCAGCTTAACGGCTAGCGGCGATGAGCAGTTCTTC
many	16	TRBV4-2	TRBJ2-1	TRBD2	CASSPQIGTSGGEQFF	TGTGCCAGCAGCCCCCAAATTGGGACTAGCGGGGGAGAGCAGTTCTTC
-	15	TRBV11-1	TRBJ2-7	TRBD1	CASSLLTGRTYEQYF	TGTGCCAGCAGCTTACTGACAGGGAGAACCTACGAGCAGTACTTC
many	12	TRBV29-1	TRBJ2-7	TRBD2	CSVELAGDEQYF	TGCAGCGTTGAGCTAGCGGGAGACGAGCAGTACTTC
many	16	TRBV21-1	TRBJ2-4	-	CASSTPGQGAKNIQYF	TGTGCCAGCAGCACCCCGGGACAGGGGGCCAAAAACATTCAGTACTTC
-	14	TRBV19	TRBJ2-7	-	CASSTEMGNYEQYF	TGTGCCAGTAGTACAGAAATGGGTAACTACGAGCAGTACTTC
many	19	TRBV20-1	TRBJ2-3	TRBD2	CSARSSVLAGAPGPDTQYF	TGCAGTGCTAGATCGTCTGTACTAGCGGGAGCCCCGGGCCCAGATACGCAGTATTTT
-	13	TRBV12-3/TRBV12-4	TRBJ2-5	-	CASSLWGEETQYF	TGTGCCAGCAGTTTATGGGGCGAAGAGACCCAGTACTTC
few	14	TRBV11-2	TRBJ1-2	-	CASSPQTTGPGYTF	TGTGCCAGCAGCCCCCAAACGACAGGCCCGGGCTACACCTTC
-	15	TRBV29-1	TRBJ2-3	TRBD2	CSVGLASSHTDTQYF	TGCAGCGTCGGACTAGCTTCCAGTCACACAGATACGCAGTATTTT
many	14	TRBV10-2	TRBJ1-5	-	CASSWTDTNQPQHF	TGCGCCAGCAGTTGGACAGATACCAATCAGCCCCAGCATTTT
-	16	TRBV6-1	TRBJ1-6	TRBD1	CASSLQGASYNSPLHF	TGTGCCAGCAGCCTACAGGGGGCCTCCTATAATTCACCCCTCCACTTT
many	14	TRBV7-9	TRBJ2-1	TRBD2	CASRTGLADNEQFF	TGTGCCAGCAGAACGGGACTAGCGGACAATGAGCAGTTCTTC
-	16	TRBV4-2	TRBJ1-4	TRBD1	CASSQRGTVINEKLFF	TGTGCCAGCAGCCAACGTGGGACAGTCATTAATGAAAAACTGTTTTTT
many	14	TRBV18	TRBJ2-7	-	CASSSSGPTYEQYF	TGTGCCAGCTCATCCTCGGGCCCGACCTACGAGCAGTACTTC
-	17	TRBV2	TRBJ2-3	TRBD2	CAIPGTSGRRGTDTQYF	TGTGCCATACCCGGGACTAGCGGGAGAAGGGGGACAGATACGCAGTATTTT
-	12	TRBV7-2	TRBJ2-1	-	CASSMYSGEQFF	TGTGCCAGCAGCATGTATAGCGGTGAGCAGTTCTTC
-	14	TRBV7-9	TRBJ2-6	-	CASSSSSEANVLTF	TGTGCCAGCAGCTCCTCCTCGGAGGCCAACGTCCTGACTTTC
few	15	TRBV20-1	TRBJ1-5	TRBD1	CSARDSGQGSQPQHF	TGCAGTGCTAGAGATTCCGGACAGGGAAGTCAGCCCCAGCATTTT
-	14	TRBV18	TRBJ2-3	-	CASSLSGLTDTQYF	TGTGCCAGCTCACTTAGCGGACTCACAGATACGCAGTATTTT
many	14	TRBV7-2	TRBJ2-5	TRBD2	CASSFPGGQETQYF	TGTGCCAGCAGCTTCCCGGGAGGGCAGGAGACCCAGTACTTC
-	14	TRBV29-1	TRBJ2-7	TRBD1	CSVGGTGAGYEQYF	TGCAGCGTTGGTGGGACAGGGGCGGGCTACGAGCAGTACTTC
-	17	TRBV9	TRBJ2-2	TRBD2	CASTVGPSGRNTGELFF	TGTGCCAGCACCGTAGGGCCTAGCGGGAGAAACACCGGGGAGCTGTTTTTT
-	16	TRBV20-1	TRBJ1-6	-	CSARVGGWTANSPLHF	TGCAGTGCTAGAGTGGGGGGGTGGACGGCGAATTCACCCCTCCACTTT
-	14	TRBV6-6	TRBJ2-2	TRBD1	CASRGTGASGELFF	TGTGCCAGCCGAGGGACAGGGGCCTCCGGGGAGCTGTTTTTT
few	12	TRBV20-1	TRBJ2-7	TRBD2	CSVVREEHEQYF	TGCAGTGTTGTGCGGGAGGAACACGAGCAGTACTTC